This T cell receptor (beta chain) was recorded in a study of T cell responses to AZD1222 COVID-19 vaccine. The table came from immunoSEQ multiplex PCR; TCRdb's copy has only in-frame clones and leaves some out. Of about 140,000 clones in the sample, more than 85% are singletons; the top ten hold approximately 3.8%. Germline V CDR1 and CDR2: MNHEY, SVGEGT. Between the trimmed V and J ends, which lost 6 bases and 5 bases, there was a span of 11 bases. CDR3 size: 13 residues. Sequenced here: peripheral blood, sampled 28 days after the second AZD1222 dose. The source of this sequence is an adult who received the AZD1222 COVID-19 vaccine. This rearrangement joins TRBV6-2 or TRBV6-3 to TRBJ1-5; TRBD1 might be the D (5 bases). CDR3 in amino acids: CASSLTGDQPQHF. DNA of the CDR3: TGTGCCAGCAGCCTTACAGGCGATCAGCCCCAGCATTTT.